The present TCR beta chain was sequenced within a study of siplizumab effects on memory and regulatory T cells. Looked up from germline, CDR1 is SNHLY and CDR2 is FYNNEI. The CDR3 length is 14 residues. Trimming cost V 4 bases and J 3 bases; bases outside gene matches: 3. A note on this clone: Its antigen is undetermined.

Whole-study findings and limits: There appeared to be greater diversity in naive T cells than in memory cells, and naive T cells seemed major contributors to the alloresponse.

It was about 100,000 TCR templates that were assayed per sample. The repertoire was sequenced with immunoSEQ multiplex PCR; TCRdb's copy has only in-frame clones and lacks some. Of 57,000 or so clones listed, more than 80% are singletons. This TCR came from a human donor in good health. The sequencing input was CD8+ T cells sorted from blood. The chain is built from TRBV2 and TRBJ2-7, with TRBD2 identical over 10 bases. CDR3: CASSASGSNYEQYF. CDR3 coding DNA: TGTGCCAGCAGTGCTAGCGGGAGTAACTACGAGCAGTACTTC.